The entry that follows covers one T cell receptor beta chain sequence. This specimen belongs to a study of blood T cell repertoires in COVID-19. The protocol was immunoSEQ multiplex PCR, while the TCRdb copy is restricted to in-frame clones and leaves out a portion. The sample yields about 92,000 clones, less than 85% seen once. Germline lookup yields CDR1 SQVTM and CDR2 ANQGSEA. J lost 4 bases, V lost 7 bases, and 12 bases had no gene match. The CDR3 totals 15 residues. The rearrangement joins TRBV29-1 to TRBJ2-3, with 9 bases matching TRBD1. The receptor comes from an older woman with acute or convalescent COVID-19. The sample consisted of peripheral blood. The CDR3 DNA reads TGCAGCGCAACCCAAGGACAGGGGCTCCCAGATACGCAGTATTTT. As protein: CSATQGQGLPDTQYF.